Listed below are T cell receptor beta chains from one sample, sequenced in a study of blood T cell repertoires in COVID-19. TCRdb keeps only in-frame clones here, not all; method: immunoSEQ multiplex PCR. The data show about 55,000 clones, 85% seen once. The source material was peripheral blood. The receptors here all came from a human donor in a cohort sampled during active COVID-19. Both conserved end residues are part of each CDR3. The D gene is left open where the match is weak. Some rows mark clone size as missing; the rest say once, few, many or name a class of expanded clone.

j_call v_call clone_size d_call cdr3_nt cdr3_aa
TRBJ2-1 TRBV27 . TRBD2 TGTGCCAGCAGTCCCCTAGCGGGAGGGGGCAATGAGCAGTTCTTC CASSPLAGGGNEQFF
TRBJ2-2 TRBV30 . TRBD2 TGTGCCTGGAGCTTTTCTAGCGGATTCACCGGGGAGCTGTTTTTT CAWSFSSGFTGELFF
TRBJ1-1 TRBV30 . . TGTGCCTGTAGACAGTCGAACACTGAAGCTTTCTTT CACRQSNTEAFF
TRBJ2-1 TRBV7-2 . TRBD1 TGTGCCAGCAGCTTTGGATGGGACAGATACAATGAGCAGTTCTTC CASSFGWDRYNEQFF
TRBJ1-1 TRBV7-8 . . TGTGCCAGCAGCTTAGGTGTCAGAATGAACACTGAAGCTTTCTTT CASSLGVRMNTEAFF
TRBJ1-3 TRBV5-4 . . TGTGCCAGCAGCTTGGACAGGGCGGCTGGAAACACCATATATTTT CASSLDRAAGNTIYF
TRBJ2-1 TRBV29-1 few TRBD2 TGCAGCGTTCCGCTAACTAGCGGGGGGACTGAGCAGTTCTTC CSVPLTSGGTEQFF
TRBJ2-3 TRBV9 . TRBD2 TGTGCCAGCACTCCGGGACTAGCGGGAGGGTTCGGCACAGATACGCAGTATTTT CASTPGLAGGFGTDTQYF
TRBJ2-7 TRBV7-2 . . TGTGCCAGCAGCTTAGGGGTCCGGGCGGGAAGGCGGCAGTACTTC CASSLGVRAGRRQYF
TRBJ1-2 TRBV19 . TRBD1 TGTGCCAGTATCCAACAGGGGGCCTATGGCTACACCTTC CASIQQGAYGYTF
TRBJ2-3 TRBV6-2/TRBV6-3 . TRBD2 TGTGCCAGCAGTTACCTCATCCTAGCGGGAGAGGACGGAGATACGCAGTATTTT CASSYLILAGEDGDTQYF
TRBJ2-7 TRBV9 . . TGTGCCAGCAGCGCGGGACAAACCTACGAGCAGTACTTC CASSAGQTYEQYF
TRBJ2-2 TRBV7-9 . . TGTGCCAGCCCTCCCTTGGGGAGGAACACCGGGGAGCTGTTTTTT CASPPLGRNTGELFF
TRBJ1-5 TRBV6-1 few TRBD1 TGTGCCAGCAGTGATTGGACAGGGGGCAATCAGCCCCAGCATTTT CASSDWTGGNQPQHF
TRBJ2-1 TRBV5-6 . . TGTGCCAGCAGCGTAGTGACTGTTGAGCAGTTCTTC CASSVVTVEQFF
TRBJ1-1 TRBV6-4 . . TGTGCCAGCAGTGAGGCCCGGAGCACTGAAGCTTTCTTT CASSEARSTEAFF
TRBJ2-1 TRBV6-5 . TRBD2 TGTGCCAGCAGTAGGACTAGCGGAGTCTACAATGAGCAGTTCTTC CASSRTSGVYNEQFF
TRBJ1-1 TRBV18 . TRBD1 TGTGCCAGCTCACGACAGGGGGCCGGCACTGAAGCTTTCTTT CASSRQGAGTEAFF
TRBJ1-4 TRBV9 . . TGTGCCAGCAGCAACAGGTCAACTAATGAAAAACTGTTTTTT CASSNRSTNEKLFF
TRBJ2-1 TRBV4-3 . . TGCGCCAGCAGCCCCCAACTAGACTCCTACAATGAGCAGTTCTTC CASSPQLDSYNEQFF
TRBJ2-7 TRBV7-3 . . TGTGCCAGCAGCTTAATACCCGGTTCCTACGAGCAGTACTTC CASSLIPGSYEQYF
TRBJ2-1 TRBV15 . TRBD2 TGTGCCACCAGCAGTTTGTCGGGACTAGTCTCCTACAATGAGCAGTTCTTC CATSSLSGLVSYNEQFF
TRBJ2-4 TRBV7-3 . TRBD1 TGTGCCAGCAGCCCCATGGACAGGGGAGGCATTCAGTACTTC CASSPMDRGGIQYF
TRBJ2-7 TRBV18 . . TGTGCCAGCTCACCGACAGCTGCGCGCTCCTACGAGCAGTACTTC CASSPTAARSYEQYF
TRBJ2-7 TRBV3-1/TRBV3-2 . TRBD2 TGTGCCAGCAGCCAAGACTTGAGCGGGAGGGTCTACGAGCAGTACTTC CASSQDLSGRVYEQYF
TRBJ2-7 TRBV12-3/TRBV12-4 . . TGTGCCAGCAGTCCCGAGAGAGGATACGAGCAGTACTTC CASSPERGYEQYF
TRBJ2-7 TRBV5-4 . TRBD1 TGTGCCAGCAGCATCAACAGGGGGCGCTACGAGCAGTACTTC CASSINRGRYEQYF
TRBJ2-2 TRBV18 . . TGTGCCAGCTCACTCCTCTCGGGGACCGGGGAGCTGTTTTTT CASSLLSGTGELFF
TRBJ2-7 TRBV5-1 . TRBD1 TGCGCCAGCTCCCGGGGTGGGACAGACTACGAGCAGTACTTC CASSRGGTDYEQYF
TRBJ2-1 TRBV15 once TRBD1 TGTGCCACCAGCAGAGTGCCCGGATTCCAGGGGGCGGTAAATGAGCAGTTCTTC CATSRVPGFQGAVNEQFF
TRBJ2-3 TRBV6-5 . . TGTGCCAGCAGTTACTACAGGGCCACAGATACGCAGTATTTT CASSYYRATDTQYF
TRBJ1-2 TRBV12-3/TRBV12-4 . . TGTGCCAGCTCTGGGCCTGGCTACACCTTC CASSGPGYTF
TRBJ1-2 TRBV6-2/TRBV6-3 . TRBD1 TGTGCCAGCAGTAACCATCGGACAGGGATTAGTGGCTACACCTTC CASSNHRTGISGYTF
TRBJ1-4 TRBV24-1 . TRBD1 TGTGCCACCAGTCACGACAGGGAGGAAAAACTGTTTTTT CATSHDREEKLFF
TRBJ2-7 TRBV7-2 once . TGTGCCAGCAGCCCCGGTTTTAGCCAGATCTACGAGCAGTACTTC CASSPGFSQIYEQYF
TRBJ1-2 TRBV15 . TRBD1 TGTGCCACCAGCGGAAGGACAGGGACCCCCTATGGCTACACCTTC CATSGRTGTPYGYTF
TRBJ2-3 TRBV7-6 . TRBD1 TGTGCCAGCAGCTTAGCCCGGGACAGGGGCACAGATACGCAGTATTTT CASSLARDRGTDTQYF
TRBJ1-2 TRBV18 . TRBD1 TGTGCCAGCTCACTTTCTGACAGGGCGGATGGCTACACCTTC CASSLSDRADGYTF
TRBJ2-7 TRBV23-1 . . TGCGCCAGCAGTCAATCTCGTACAGGGCCGACTATGGCCTACGAGCAGTACTTC CASSQSRTGPTMAYEQYF
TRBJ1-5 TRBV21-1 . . TGTGCCAGCAGCAAAGAACTGGGACAGGGAGTCAATCAGCCCCAGCATTTT CASSKELGQGVNQPQHF
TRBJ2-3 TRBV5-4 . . TGTGCCAGCAGCTTGGACGGAGATACGCAGTATTTT CASSLDGDTQYF
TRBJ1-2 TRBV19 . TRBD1 TGTGCCAGTAGTCAGGGGGATGGCTACACCTTC CASSQGDGYTF
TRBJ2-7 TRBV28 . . TGTGCCAGCAGCTCTTGGGGGACTTTATCCTACGAGCAGTACTTC CASSSWGTLSYEQYF
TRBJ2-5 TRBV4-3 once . TGCGCCAGCAGCCAAGACAGGGAGACCCAGTACTTC CASSQDRETQYF
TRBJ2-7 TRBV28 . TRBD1 TGTGCCAGCAGCTCAGGGGGCGAGCAGTACTTC CASSSGGEQYF
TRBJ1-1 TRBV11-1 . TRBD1 TGTGCCAGCACAGGACAGGGGGCGAACACTGAAGCTTTCTTT CASTGQGANTEAFF
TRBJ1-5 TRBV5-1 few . TGCGCCAGCTCGGACAGCCCGTTGGATAGCAATCAGCCCCAGCATTTT CASSDSPLDSNQPQHF
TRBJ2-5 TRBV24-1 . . TGTGCCACCAGTGACCGGACAGAGGAAGAGACCCAGTACTTC CATSDRTEEETQYF
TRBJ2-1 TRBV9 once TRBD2 TGTGCCAGCAGCGCGTCGGGACTAGCGGGAGGTACGACTGAGCAGTTCTTC CASSASGLAGGTTEQFF
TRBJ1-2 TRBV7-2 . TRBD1 TGTGCCAGCAGCCCCGCCGACAGGGGTAACTATGGCTACACCTTC CASSPADRGNYGYTF
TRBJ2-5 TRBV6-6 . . TGTGCCAGCAGTTCCGGACAGTTAGAGACCCAGTACTTC CASSSGQLETQYF